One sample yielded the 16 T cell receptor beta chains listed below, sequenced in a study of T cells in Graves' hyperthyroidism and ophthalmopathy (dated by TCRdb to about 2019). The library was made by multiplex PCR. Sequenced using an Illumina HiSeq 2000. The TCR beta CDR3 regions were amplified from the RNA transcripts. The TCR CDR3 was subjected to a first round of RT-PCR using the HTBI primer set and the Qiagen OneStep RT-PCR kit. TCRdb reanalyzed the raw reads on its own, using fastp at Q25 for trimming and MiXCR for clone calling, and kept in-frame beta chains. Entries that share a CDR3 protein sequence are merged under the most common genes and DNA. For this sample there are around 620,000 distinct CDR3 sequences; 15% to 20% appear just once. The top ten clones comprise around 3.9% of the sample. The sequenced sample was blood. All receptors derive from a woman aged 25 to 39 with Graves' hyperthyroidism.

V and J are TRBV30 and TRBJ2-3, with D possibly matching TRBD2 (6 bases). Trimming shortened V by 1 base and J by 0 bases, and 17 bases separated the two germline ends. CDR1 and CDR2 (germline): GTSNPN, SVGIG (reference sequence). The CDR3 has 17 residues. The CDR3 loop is CAWSGDSPGASTDTQYF. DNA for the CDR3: TGTGCCTGGAGTGGGGATAGTCCGGGAGCCAGCACAGATACGCAGTATTTT.

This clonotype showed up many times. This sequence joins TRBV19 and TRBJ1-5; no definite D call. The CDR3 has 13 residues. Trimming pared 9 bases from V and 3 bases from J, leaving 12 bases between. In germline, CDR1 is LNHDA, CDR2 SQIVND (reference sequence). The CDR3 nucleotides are TGTGCCAGCAGTCGCTCAGCCAATCAGCCCCAGCATTTT. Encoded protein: CASSRSANQPQHF.

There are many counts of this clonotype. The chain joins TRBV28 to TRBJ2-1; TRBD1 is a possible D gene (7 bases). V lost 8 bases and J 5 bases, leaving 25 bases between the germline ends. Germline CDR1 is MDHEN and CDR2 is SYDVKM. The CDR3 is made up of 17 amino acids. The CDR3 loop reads CASWEQGFGRDNNEQFF. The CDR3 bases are TGTGCCAGCTGGGAACAGGGGTTTGGGCGGGATAACAATGAGCAGTTCTTC. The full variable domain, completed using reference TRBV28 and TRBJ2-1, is DVKVTQSSRYLVKRTGEKVFLECVQDMDHENMFWYRQDPGLGLRLIYFSYDVKMKEKGDIPEGYSVSREKKERFSLILESASTNQTSMYLCASWEQGFGRDNNEQFFGPGTRLTVL.

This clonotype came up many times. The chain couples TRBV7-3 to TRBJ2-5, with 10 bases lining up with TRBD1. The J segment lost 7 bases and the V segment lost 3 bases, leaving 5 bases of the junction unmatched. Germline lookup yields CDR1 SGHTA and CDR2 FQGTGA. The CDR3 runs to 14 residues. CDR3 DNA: TGTGCCAGCAGCTTCGGGACAGGGGAAGGGACCCAGTACTTC. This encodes CASSFGTGEGTQYF.

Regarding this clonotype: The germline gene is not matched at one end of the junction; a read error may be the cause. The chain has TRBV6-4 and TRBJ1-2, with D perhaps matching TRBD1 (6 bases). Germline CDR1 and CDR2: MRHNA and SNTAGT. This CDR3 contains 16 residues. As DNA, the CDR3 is TGTGCCAGCAGTTACTCGAATGAGGGGGTGGGCTATGGCTACACCTTC. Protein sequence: CASSYSNEGVGYGYTF.

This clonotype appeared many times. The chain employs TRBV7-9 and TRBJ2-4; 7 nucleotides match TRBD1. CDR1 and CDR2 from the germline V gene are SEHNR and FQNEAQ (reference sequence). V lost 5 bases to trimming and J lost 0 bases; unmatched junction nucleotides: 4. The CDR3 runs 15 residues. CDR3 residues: CASSGDRGAKNIQYF. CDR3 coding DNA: TGTGCCAGCAGCGGGGACAGAGGAGCCAAAAACATTCAGTACTTC.

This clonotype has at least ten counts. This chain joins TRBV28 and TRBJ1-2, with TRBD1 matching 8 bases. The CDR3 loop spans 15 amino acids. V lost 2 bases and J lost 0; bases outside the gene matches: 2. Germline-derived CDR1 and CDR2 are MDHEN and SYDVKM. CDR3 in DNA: TGTGCCAGCAGTTTAAAGACAGGGGCTAACTATGGCTACACCTTC. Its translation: CASSLKTGANYGYTF.

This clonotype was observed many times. The CDR3 DNA follows: TGCAGTGCTAGAGAGACTAGCGGGTACCAAGAGACCCAGTACTTC. Translation gives CSARETSGYQETQYF. The chain recombines TRBV20-1 with TRBJ2-5; TRBD2 agrees at 10 bases. The CDR3 length is 15 residues. Germline CDR1 and CDR2: DFQATT and SNEGSKA (reference sequence). Trimming cost V 0 bases and J 0 bases; bases outside gene matches: 1.

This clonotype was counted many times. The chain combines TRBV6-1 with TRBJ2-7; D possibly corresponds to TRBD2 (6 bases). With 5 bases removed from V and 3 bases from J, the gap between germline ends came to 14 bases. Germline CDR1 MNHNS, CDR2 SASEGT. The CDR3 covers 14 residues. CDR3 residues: CASSTSPNSYEQYF. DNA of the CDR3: TGTGCCAGCAGTACTAGCCCTAATAGCTACGAGCAGTACTTC.

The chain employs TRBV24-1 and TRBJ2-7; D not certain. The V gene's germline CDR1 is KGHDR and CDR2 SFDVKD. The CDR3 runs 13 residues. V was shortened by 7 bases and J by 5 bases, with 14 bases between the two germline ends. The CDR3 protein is CATSAVGNHEQYF. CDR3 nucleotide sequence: TGTGCCACCAGCGCCGTAGGGAACCACGAGCAGTACTTC.

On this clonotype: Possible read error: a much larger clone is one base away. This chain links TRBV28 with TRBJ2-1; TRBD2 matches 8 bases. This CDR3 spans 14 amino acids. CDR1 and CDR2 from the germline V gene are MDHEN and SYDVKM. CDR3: CASSPGGAYNGQFF. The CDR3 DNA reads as TGTGCCAGCAGTCCCGGGGGGGCCTACAATGGGCAGTTCTTC.

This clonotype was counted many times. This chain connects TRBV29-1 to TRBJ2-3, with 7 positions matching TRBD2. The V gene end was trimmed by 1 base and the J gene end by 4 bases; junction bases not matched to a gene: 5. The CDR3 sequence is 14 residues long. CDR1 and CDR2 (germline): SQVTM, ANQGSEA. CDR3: CSVEGGRAADTQYF. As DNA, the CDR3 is TGCAGCGTTGAAGGAGGGAGGGCCGCAGATACGCAGTATTTT.

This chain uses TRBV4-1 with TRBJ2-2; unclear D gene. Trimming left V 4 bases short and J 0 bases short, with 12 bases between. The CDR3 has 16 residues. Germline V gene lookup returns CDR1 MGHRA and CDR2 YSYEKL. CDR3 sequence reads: CASSPIVGTNTGELFF. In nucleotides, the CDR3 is TGCGCCAGCAGCCCCATTGTAGGAACGAACACCGGGGAGCTGTTTTTT.

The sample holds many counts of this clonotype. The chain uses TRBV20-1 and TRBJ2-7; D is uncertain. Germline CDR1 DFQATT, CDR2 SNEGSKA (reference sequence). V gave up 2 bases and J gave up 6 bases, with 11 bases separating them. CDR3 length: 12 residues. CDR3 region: CSARPGWGEQYF. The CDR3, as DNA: TGCAGTGCTAGACCCGGATGGGGCGAGCAGTACTTC.

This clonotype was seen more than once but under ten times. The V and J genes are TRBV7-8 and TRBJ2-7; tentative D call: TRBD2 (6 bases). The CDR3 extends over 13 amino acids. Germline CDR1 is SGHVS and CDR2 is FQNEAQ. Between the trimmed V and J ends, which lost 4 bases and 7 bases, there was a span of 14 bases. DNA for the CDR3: TGTGCCAGCAGCTCCGGGACTCTGGGGGAGCAGTACTTC. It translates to CASSSGTLGEQYF.

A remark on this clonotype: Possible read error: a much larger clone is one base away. The CDR3 here is CASSIRQGGPHEQYF. CDR3 in DNA: TGTGCCAGCAGCATCAGACAGGGAGGCCCCCACGAGCAGTACTTC. The rearrangement joins TRBV7-9 to TRBJ2-7; weak D call: TRBD1 (7 bases). Trimming removed 5 bases at V and 5 bases at J, with 19 bases between. CDR1 and CDR2 from the germline V gene are SEHNR and FQNEAQ (reference sequence). This CDR3 is built from 15 residues.